The 4 T cell receptor beta chains listed next were all sequenced from one sample in a study of T cells in Graves' hyperthyroidism and ophthalmopathy (dated by TCRdb to about 2019). Receptor libraries were prepared by multiplex PCR. The sequencing machine was an Illumina HiSeq 2000. The TCR beta CDR3 regions were amplified from the RNA transcripts. For the first round of RT-PCR on the TCR CDR3, the HTBI primer set was used together with the Qiagen OneStep RT-PCR kit. TCRdb reprocessing: public reads trimmed at Q25 with fastp, clones called with MiXCR, in-frame beta chains kept. When rows share a CDR3 protein, they turn into one entry using the most common DNA and genes. Recorded for this sample are about 840,000 distinct CDR3 sequences; roughly 40% of them occurred a single time. The ten largest account for approximately 8.7% of the sample. Sequences were obtained from blood. These receptors were taken from a man aged 18 to 29 with Graves' hyperthyroidism.

The J gene is TRBJ2-7, the V gene TRBV20-1, with TRBD1 matching 10 bases. The CDR3 loop spans 13 amino acids. The V gene end was trimmed by 5 bases and the J gene end by 4 bases; junction bases not matched to a gene: 5. Germline V gene data show CDR1 as DFQATT and CDR2 as SNEGSKA (reference sequence). The CDR3 is CSAHPGQGYEQYF. CDR3 nucleotide sequence: TGCAGTGCTCACCCGGGACAGGGGTACGAGCAGTACTTC.

The V gene is TRBV7-2, the J gene TRBJ2-2; TRBD1 matches 9 bases. V was pared by 5 bases and J by 0 bases, with 10 bases of the junction left unmatched. This CDR3 spans 18 amino acids. Germline CDR1 is SGHTA and CDR2 is FQGNSA. This CDR3 reads CASSSRDREFSNTGELFF. The CDR3, as DNA: TGTGCCAGCAGCAGTCGGGACAGGGAATTTTCGAACACCGGGGAGCTGTTTTTT.

The table lists this clonotype with a few counts. The chain employs TRBV4-3 and TRBJ2-7, with D possibly being TRBD1 or TRBD2 (5 bases each). Trimming pared 0 bases from V and 3 bases from J, leaving 12 bases between. This CDR3 region has 15 residues. CDR1 and CDR2 from the germline V gene are LGHNA and YSLEER. CDR3 protein: CASSQERDGFYEQYF. CDR3 nucleotide sequence: TGCGCCAGCAGCCAAGAGAGGGACGGATTCTACGAGCAGTACTTC.

This clonotype has at least ten counts. The rearrangement uses TRBV9 and TRBJ2-5; possibly TRBD2 for D (5 bases). The CDR3 is 14 amino acids. CDR1 SGDLS and CDR2 YYNGEE come from the germline V gene. V shed 4 bases and J shed 1 base, with 11 bases lying between them. The CDR3 protein is CASSPSAGQETQYF. The CDR3 DNA is TGTGCCAGCAGCCCCAGTGCGGGCCAAGAGACCCAGTACTTC.